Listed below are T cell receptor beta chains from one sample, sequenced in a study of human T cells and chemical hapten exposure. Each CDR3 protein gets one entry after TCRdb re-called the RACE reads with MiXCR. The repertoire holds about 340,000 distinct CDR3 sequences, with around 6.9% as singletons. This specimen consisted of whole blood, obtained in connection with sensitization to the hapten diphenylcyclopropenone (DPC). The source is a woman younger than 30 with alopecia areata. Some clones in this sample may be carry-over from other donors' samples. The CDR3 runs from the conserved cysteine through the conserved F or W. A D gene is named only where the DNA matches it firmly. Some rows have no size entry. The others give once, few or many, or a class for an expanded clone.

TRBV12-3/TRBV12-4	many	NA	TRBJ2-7	CASSLGISYEQYF	TGTGCCAGCAGTTTAGGGATATCCTACGAGCAGTACTTC
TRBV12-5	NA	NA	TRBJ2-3	CASGSGASPHTDTQYF	TGTGCTAGTGGTTCCGGGGCTAGCCCGCACACAGATACGCAGTATTTT
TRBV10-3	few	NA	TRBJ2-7	CAIRTISYEQYF	TGTGCCATCAGGACGATCTCCTACGAGCAGTACTTC
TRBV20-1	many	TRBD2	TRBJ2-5	CSARDRMLAELLQETQYF	TGCAGTGCTAGAGACCGAATGCTAGCGGAGTTACTCCAAGAGACCCAGTACTTC
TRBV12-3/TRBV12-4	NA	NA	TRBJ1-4	CASSFLYREFEKLFF	TGTGCCAGCAGTTTTCTCTACAGGGAATTCGAAAAACTGTTTTTT
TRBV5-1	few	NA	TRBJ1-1	CASSLPGGSYLPNTEAFF	TGCGCCAGCAGCTTGCCCGGAGGCAGTTACCTCCCGAACACTGAAGCTTTCTTT
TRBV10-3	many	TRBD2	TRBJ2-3	CAISVGTSGTTDTQYF	TGTGCCATCAGTGTTGGAACTAGCGGAACCACAGATACGCAGTATTTT
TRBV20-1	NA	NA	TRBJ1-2	CSASYGRHYGYTF	TGCAGTGCTAGTTACGGCAGGCACTATGGCTACACCTTC
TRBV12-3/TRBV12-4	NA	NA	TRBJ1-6	CASSRGPSSYNSPLHF	TGTGCCAGCAGCAGAGGACCTAGCTCCTATAATTCACCCCTCCACTTT
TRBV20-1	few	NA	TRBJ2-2	CSARDYVNTGELFF	TGCAGTGCTAGGGACTACGTTAACACCGGGGAGCTGTTTTTT
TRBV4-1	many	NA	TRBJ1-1	CASSQVGAEAFF	TGCGCCAGCAGCCAAGTTGGGGCAGAAGCTTTCTTT
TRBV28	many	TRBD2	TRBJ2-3	CATSYFGGGSTDTQYF	TGTGCCACAAGTTACTTTGGCGGGGGATCCACAGATACGCAGTATTTT
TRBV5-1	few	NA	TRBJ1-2	CASSPQNNYGYTF	TGCGCCAGCAGCCCACAGAATAACTATGGCTACACCTTC
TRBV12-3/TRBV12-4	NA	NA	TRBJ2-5	CASSLGSGDGETQYF	TGTGCCAGCAGTTTGGGTTCCGGGGATGGGGAGACCCAGTACTTC
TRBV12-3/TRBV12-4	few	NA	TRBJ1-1	CASSPRIGVMNTEAFF	TGTGCCAGCAGTCCTAGGATAGGGGTGATGAACACTGAAGCTTTCTTT
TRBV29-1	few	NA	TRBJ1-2	CSDDSYGYTF	TGCAGCGATGACAGCTATGGCTACACCTTC
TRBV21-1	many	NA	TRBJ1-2	CASSPDRVKQEGYGYTF	TGTGCCAGCAGTCCCGACAGGGTAAAACAGGAGGGTTATGGCTACACCTTC
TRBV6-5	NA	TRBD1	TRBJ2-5	CASSPGTGGAETQYF	TGTGCCAGCAGTCCCGGGACAGGGGGCGCAGAGACCCAGTACTTC
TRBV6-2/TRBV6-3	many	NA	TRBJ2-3	CASSGTEITDTQYF	TGTGCCAGCAGTGGGACGGAGATCACAGATACGCAGTATTTT
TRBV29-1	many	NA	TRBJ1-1	CSVLWNTEAFF	TGCAGCGTACTGTGGAACACTGAAGCTTTCTTT
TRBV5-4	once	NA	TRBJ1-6	CASSQGYRNSPLPF	TGTGCCAGCAGCCAAGGGTATCGTAATTCACCCCTCCCCTTT
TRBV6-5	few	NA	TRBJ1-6	CASMGFEATLFSGPLHF	TGTGCCAGCATGGGGTTTGAAGCGACCCTTTTTAGTGGACCCCTCCACTTT
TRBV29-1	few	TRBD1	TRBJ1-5	CSVRGTGGQPQHF	TGCAGCGTTCGAGGGACAGGGGGACAGCCCCAGCATTTT
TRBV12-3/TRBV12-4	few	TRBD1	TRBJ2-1	CASYLGTGNNEQFF	TGTGCCAGCTATCTTGGGACAGGGAACAATGAGCAGTTCTTC
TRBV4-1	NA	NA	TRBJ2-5	CASSQGRGAGETQYF	TGCGCCAGCAGCCAGGGTAGGGGGGCCGGAGAGACCCAGTACTTC
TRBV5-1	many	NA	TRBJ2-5	CASSLEGGQETQYF	TGCGCCAGCAGCTTGGAAGGGGGCCAAGAGACCCAGTACTTC
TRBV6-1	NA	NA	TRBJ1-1	CASSPDYRATEAFF	TGTGCCAGCTCCCCAGATTACAGGGCCACTGAAGCTTTCTTT
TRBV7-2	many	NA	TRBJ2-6	CASSSQVFSGANVLTF	TGTGCCAGCAGCTCACAGGTTTTCTCTGGGGCCAACGTCCTGACTTTC
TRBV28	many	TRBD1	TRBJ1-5	CASSFGQGARQPQHF	TGTGCCAGCAGTTTTGGACAGGGGGCACGACAGCCCCAGCATTTT
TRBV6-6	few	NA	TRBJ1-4	CASSHQAGPREKLFF	TGTGCCAGCAGCCACCAGGCAGGACCAAGGGAAAAACTGTTTTTT
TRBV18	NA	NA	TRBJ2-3	CASSPTGTDTQYF	TGTGCCAGCTCACCAACGGGTACAGATACGCAGTATTTT
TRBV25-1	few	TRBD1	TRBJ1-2	CASSEWDRGNGYTF	TGTGCCAGCAGTGAATGGGACAGGGGGAATGGCTACACCTTC
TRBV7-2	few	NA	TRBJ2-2	CASSWRDFNTGELFF	TGTGCCAGCAGCTGGCGGGACTTCAACACCGGGGAGCTGTTTTTT
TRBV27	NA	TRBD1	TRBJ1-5	CASSLDRDRQPQHF	TGTGCCAGCAGCCTGGACAGGGATAGACAGCCCCAGCATTTT
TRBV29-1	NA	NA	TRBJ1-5	CSVVMGNQPQHF	TGCAGCGTTGTGATGGGGAATCAGCCCCAGCATTTT
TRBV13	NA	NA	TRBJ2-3	CASSLTPGTTDTQYF	TGTGCCAGCAGCCTTACCCCGGGAACCACAGATACGCAGTATTTT
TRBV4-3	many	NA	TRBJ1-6	CASSQASGDNSPLHF	TGCGCCAGCAGCCAAGCCAGCGGTGATAATTCACCCCTCCACTTT
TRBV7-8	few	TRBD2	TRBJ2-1	CASSQAGAFNNEQFF	TGTGCCAGCAGTCAAGCGGGGGCCTTTAACAATGAGCAGTTCTTC
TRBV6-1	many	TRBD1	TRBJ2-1	CASSRPPPGQGINEQFF	TGTGCCAGCAGTCGTCCCCCTCCGGGACAGGGGATCAATGAGCAGTTCTTC
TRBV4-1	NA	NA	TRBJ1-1	CASSPGPPDIPEAFF	TGCGCCAGCAGCCCAGGCCCCCCCGATATACCTGAAGCTTTCTTT
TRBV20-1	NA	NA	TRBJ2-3	CSANQATDTQYF	TGCAGTGCTAACCAGGCAACTGATACGCAGTATTTT
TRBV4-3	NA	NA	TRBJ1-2	CASSQDGSRQYGYTF	TGCGCCAGCAGCCAAGACGGCTCCCGTCAATATGGCTACACCTTC